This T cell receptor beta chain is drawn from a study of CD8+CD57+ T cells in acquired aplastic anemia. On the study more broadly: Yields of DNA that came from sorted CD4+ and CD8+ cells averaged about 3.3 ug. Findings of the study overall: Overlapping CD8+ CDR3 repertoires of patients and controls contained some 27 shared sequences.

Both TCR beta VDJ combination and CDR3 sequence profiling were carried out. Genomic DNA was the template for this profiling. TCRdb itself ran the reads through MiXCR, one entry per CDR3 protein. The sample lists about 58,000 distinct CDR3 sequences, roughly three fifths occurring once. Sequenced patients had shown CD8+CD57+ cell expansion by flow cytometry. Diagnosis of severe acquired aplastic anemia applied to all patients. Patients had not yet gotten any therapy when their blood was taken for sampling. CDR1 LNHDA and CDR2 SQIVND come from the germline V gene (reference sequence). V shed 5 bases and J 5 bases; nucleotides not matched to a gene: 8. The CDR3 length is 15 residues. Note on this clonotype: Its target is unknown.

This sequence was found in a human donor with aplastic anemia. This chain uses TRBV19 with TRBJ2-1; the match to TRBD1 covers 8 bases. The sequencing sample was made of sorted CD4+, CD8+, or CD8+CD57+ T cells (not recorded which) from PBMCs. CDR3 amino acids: CASSPWTGRNNEQFF. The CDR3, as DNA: TGTGCCAGTAGTCCGTGGACAGGGAGGAACAATGAGCAGTTCTTC.